This T cell receptor beta chain originates from a study of regulatory T cells in long-lasting Graves disease (dated by TCRdb to the early 2020s). Regarding the study in general: Persistent Graves' disease meant more than 5 years of antithyroid drug treatment with TSH receptor autoantibodies that stayed positive. Persistent Graves' disease patients were compared with newly diagnosed Graves' disease patients by peripheral blood TCR sequencing and RNA sequencing. The study took place in China and was registered as a clinical trial. A total of about 33 samples were covered by TCR sequencing, comprising around 13 persistent and about 20 newly diagnosed Graves' disease patients. In the clinical cohort, patients with persistent Graves' disease had used antithyroid drugs for an average of roughly 10 years.

Libraries were built with multiplex PCR. Sequencing was carried out with an Illumina HiSeq 4000. TCR beta libraries were built with iRepertoire HTBI primers and Arm-PCR amplification of CDR3 regions. Gel purification was performed on PCR products prior to sequencing. The study's own analysis went as follows. Gene usage analysis of CDR3 amino acid clonotypes relied on the 60 or so TRBV and 15 or so TRBJ segments identified across samples. COPE and FqMerger were used to merge the filtered high-quality paired reads into contigs. Contigs were aligned with BLAST to IMGT TRBV, TRBD and TRBJ reference genes, and CDR3 was defined per IMGT. Highly expanded clones were defined as clonotypes with a frequency above 0.1%. Repertoire diversity was measured by Shannon entropy, and V-J evenness by the Gini coefficient. A clonotype found in more than one individual was treated as public. Clones were called with MiXCR by TCRdb after fastp trimmed the public reads at Q25, and only in-frame beta chains were retained. CDR3 protein duplicates are merged, each entry listing the most common genes and DNA. The V and J calls here are based on TCRdb, not the publication. The sample profile shows 400,000 to 450,000 distinct CDR3 sequences; about 25% of them were found once. Of the sample, about 27% falls within the top ten clones.

This clonotype was seen a handful of times. The antigen this receptor binds is unknown. No much larger clonotype is one base removed from it; base qualities were not supplied. Here is what the overall study found, with its caveats: Persistent patients shared more public clonotypes among themselves (2,741) than newly diagnosed patients did (more than 850). The authors noted that the small sample size was a limitation that may lower accuracy. Because the primary lesion, thyroid tissue, could not be accessed, the study looked at peripheral blood alone. Only the TCR beta chain was sequenced and analyzed. Persistent Graves' disease patients showed lower TCR Shannon entropy and fewer highly expanded clones than newly diagnosed patients, suggesting clonal expansion.

The sample's time point, from its label and the paper: persistent/refractory GD, antithyroid drugs over 5 years with positive TRAb. For both TCR sequencing and RNA sequencing, RNA was extracted from PBMCs using TRIzol. The diagnosis of Graves' disease was made according to American Thyroid Association guidelines. The patients came from an endocrinology department in Xi'an, China. Each patient gave 7 to 9.5 milliliters of peripheral blood, collected in an EDTA anticoagulant tube. PBMCs were isolated by Ficoll Paque Plus density gradient separation without further T cell sorting. An Agilent 2100 Bioanalyzer and agarose gel were used to check RNA quality, while a NanoDrop 2000 measured RNA concentration. This specimen was peripheral blood mononuclear cells (PBMCs), taken when the disease was refractory, from a patient treated with antithyroid drugs. The receptor's source is a female donor with Graves disease.

This receptor has the CDR3 CASSSTIRDRESTGELFF. The DNA reads TGTGCCAGCAGCTCCACGATCCGGGACAGGGAAAGTACCGGGGAGCTGTTTTTT. The rearranged segments are TRBV7-2 and TRBJ2-2, and 9 bases in between align with TRBD1. Relative to germline, V is missing 4 bases and J is missing 5 bases, with 14 bases of the junction outside any gene match. Reading the germline V gene gives CDR1 SGHTA and CDR2 FQGNSA. The CDR3 covers 18 residues, taking in both the cysteine and the phenylalanine. Only CDR3 DNA is held: 54 bases, read in frame from base 1.